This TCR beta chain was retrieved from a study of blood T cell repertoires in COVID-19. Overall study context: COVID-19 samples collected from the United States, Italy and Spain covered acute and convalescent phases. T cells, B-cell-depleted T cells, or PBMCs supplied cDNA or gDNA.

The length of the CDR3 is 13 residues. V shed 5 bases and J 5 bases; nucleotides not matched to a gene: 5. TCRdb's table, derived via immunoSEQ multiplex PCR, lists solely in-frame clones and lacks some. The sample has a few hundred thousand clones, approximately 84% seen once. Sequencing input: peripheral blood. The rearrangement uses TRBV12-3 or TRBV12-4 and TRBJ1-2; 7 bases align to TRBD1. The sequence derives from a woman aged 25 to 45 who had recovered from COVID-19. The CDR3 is CASSNGQEYGYTF. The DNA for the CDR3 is TGTGCCAGCAGTAACGGACAGGAATATGGCTACACCTTC.